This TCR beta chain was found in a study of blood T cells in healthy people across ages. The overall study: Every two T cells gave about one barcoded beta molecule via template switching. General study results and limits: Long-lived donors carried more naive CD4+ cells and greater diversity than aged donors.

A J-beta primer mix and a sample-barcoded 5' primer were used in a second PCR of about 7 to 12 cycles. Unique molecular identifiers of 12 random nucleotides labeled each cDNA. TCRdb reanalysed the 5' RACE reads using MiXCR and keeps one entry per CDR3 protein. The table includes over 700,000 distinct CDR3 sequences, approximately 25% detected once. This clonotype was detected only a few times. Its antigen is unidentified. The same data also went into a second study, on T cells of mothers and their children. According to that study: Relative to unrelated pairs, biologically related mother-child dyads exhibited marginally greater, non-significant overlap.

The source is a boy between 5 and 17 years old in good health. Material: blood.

The CDR3: CASSLIFSADTQYF. The CDR3 DNA reads TGTGCCAGCAGCTTAATCTTTTCGGCAGATACGCAGTATTTT. The rearrangement joins TRBV7-8 to TRBJ2-3; D not certain. The CDR3 contains 14 residues. V shed 2 bases and J shed 4 bases, with 10 bases lying between them. Germline V gene sequence: CDR1 SGHVS, CDR2 FQNEAQ. The full variable domain, rest sourced from reference TRBV7-8 and TRBJ2-3, is GAGVSQSPRYKVAKRGQDVALRCDPISGHVSLFWYQQALGQGPEFLTYFQNEAQLDKSGLPSDRFFAERPEGSVSTLKIQRTQQEDSAVYLCASSLIFSADTQYFGPGTRLTVL.